This is a list of T cell receptor beta chains from one sample in a study of T-cell reconstitution after alpha-beta-depleted transplantation in children. TCRdb redid the calling of the PCR reads with MiXCR, one entry per CDR3 protein. The sample has 250,000 to 350,000 distinct CDR3 sequences, around 25% seen once. The sample consisted of PBMCs, mostly from graft donor cells, taken 180 days after TCRalphabeta/CD19-depleted stem cell transplant. These receptors all stem from a male patient younger than 18 who had a stem cell transplant for acute lymphoblastic leukemia, so the T cells may come from the graft donor. The CDR3 runs from the conserved cysteine through the conserved F or W. A D gene is named only where the DNA matches it firmly. Size is omitted from some rows. Given values are once, few, many or a class for expanded clones.

v_gene: TRBV7-8
j_gene: TRBJ2-7
abundance: .
d_gene: .
CDR3aa: CASSLALSRSSYEQYF
CDR3nt: TGTGCCAGCAGCTTAGCGCTATCACGGAGTTCCTACGAGCAGTACTTC

v_gene: TRBV29-1
j_gene: TRBJ2-7
abundance: few
d_gene: .
CDR3aa: CSVSLPAYEQYF
CDR3nt: TGCAGCGTCTCACTGCCCGCCTACGAGCAGTACTTC

v_gene: TRBV2
j_gene: TRBJ2-5
abundance: few
d_gene: .
CDR3aa: CASSEGGEETQYF
CDR3nt: TGTGCCAGCAGTGAAGGAGGCGAAGAGACCCAGTACTTC

v_gene: TRBV12-3/TRBV12-4
j_gene: TRBJ2-7
abundance: few
d_gene: .
CDR3aa: CASRASSWVYEQYF
CDR3nt: TGTGCCAGCAGGGCCTCTTCATGGGTCTACGAGCAGTACTTC

v_gene: TRBV11-2
j_gene: TRBJ1-1
abundance: .
d_gene: TRBD1
CDR3aa: CASSSGRQGPPGTEAFF
CDR3nt: TGTGCCAGCAGCTCTGGTAGACAGGGCCCACCTGGGACTGAAGCTTTCTTT

v_gene: TRBV7-3
j_gene: TRBJ2-1
abundance: .
d_gene: TRBD2
CDR3aa: CASSGGEGTYNEQFF
CDR3nt: TGTGCCAGCAGCGGGGGGGAGGGAACCTACAATGAGCAGTTCTTC

v_gene: TRBV5-6
j_gene: TRBJ1-5
abundance: .
d_gene: TRBD1
CDR3aa: CASSFGPGGLPQHF
CDR3nt: TGTGCCAGCAGCTTCGGCCCAGGGGGCTTGCCCCAGCATTTT

v_gene: TRBV24-1
j_gene: TRBJ2-1
abundance: .
d_gene: .
CDR3aa: CATSIQGTYNEQFF
CDR3nt: TGTGCCACCAGTATCCAGGGCACGTACAATGAGCAGTTCTTC

v_gene: TRBV7-6
j_gene: TRBJ2-7
abundance: .
d_gene: TRBD2
CDR3aa: CASSLGPPGGPYEQYF
CDR3nt: TGTGCCAGCAGCTTAGGTCCCCCGGGAGGGCCCTACGAGCAGTACTTC

v_gene: TRBV5-6
j_gene: TRBJ2-1
abundance: .
d_gene: .
CDR3aa: CASSLYPGGSYNEQFF
CDR3nt: TGTGCCAGCAGCCTATACCCCGGGGGCTCCTACAATGAGCAGTTCTTC

v_gene: TRBV20-1
j_gene: TRBJ2-1
abundance: few
d_gene: TRBD2
CDR3aa: CSARDRLAGGFGSYNEQFF
CDR3nt: TGCAGTGCTAGAGATAGGCTAGCGGGAGGGTTTGGCTCCTACAATGAGCAGTTCTTC

v_gene: TRBV11-2
j_gene: TRBJ2-7
abundance: few
d_gene: .
CDR3aa: CASSRIKGAGYEQYF
CDR3nt: TGTGCCAGCAGCCGCATAAAGGGGGCGGGGTACGAGCAGTACTTC

v_gene: TRBV5-6
j_gene: TRBJ1-4
abundance: few
d_gene: .
CDR3aa: CASSFVDRLEKLFF
CDR3nt: TGTGCCAGCAGCTTTGTGGACAGACTTGAAAAACTGTTTTTT

v_gene: TRBV24-1
j_gene: TRBJ2-7
abundance: .
d_gene: TRBD1
CDR3aa: CATSGVEGGTYEQYF
CDR3nt: TGTGCCACCAGTGGAGTCGAAGGGGGCACGTACGAGCAGTACTTC

v_gene: TRBV6-1
j_gene: TRBJ1-1
abundance: few
d_gene: .
CDR3aa: CASSDWGLNTEAFF
CDR3nt: TGTGCCAGCAGTGATTGGGGACTGAACACTGAAGCTTTCTTT

v_gene: TRBV10-3
j_gene: TRBJ2-7
abundance: few
d_gene: .
CDR3aa: CAISESGLGYEQYF
CDR3nt: TGTGCCATCAGTGAGTCAGGACTCGGCTACGAGCAGTACTTC

v_gene: TRBV12-3/TRBV12-4
j_gene: TRBJ2-1
abundance: many
d_gene: .
CDR3aa: CASSTPYNEQFF
CDR3nt: TGTGCCAGCAGTACCCCCTACAATGAGCAGTTCTTC

v_gene: TRBV18
j_gene: TRBJ2-3
abundance: once
d_gene: .
CDR3aa: CASSPAAGPTDTQYF
CDR3nt: TGTGCCAGCTCACCAGCGGCGGGACCCACAGATACGCAGTATTTT

v_gene: TRBV24-1
j_gene: TRBJ2-3
abundance: .
d_gene: TRBD2
CDR3aa: CAVLAGGPDTQYF
CDR3nt: TGTGCCGTACTAGCGGGAGGACCAGATACGCAGTATTTT

v_gene: TRBV9
j_gene: TRBJ2-2
abundance: .
d_gene: .
CDR3aa: CASTRLDTGELFF
CDR3nt: TGTGCCAGCACGCGCTTAGACACCGGGGAGCTGTTTTTT

v_gene: TRBV25-1
j_gene: TRBJ1-1
abundance: .
d_gene: .
CDR3aa: CASSDSHTEAFF
CDR3nt: TGTGCCAGCAGTGACAGCCACACTGAAGCTTTCTTT

v_gene: TRBV12-3/TRBV12-4
j_gene: TRBJ2-1
abundance: .
d_gene: .
CDR3aa: CASSLWLAPYNEQFF
CDR3nt: TGTGCCAGCAGTTTATGGCTAGCGCCCTACAATGAGCAGTTCTTC

v_gene: TRBV12-3/TRBV12-4
j_gene: TRBJ2-5
abundance: few
d_gene: .
CDR3aa: CASSLAWRSETQYF
CDR3nt: TGTGCCAGCAGTTTAGCGTGGAGGAGTGAGACCCAGTACTTC

v_gene: TRBV10-1
j_gene: TRBJ2-1
abundance: .
d_gene: TRBD2
CDR3aa: CASGGTSGIDNEQFF
CDR3nt: TGCGCCAGCGGTGGGACTAGCGGGATTGACAATGAGCAGTTCTTC

v_gene: TRBV7-3
j_gene: TRBJ2-1
abundance: .
d_gene: TRBD1
CDR3aa: CASSFTGGLNEQFF
CDR3nt: TGTGCCAGCAGCTTTACAGGGGGACTCAATGAGCAGTTCTTC

v_gene: TRBV5-1
j_gene: TRBJ1-5
abundance: many
d_gene: .
CDR3aa: CASSLDGVWPQHF
CDR3nt: TGCGCCAGCAGCTTGGATGGGGTCTGGCCCCAGCATTTT

v_gene: TRBV7-3
j_gene: TRBJ2-7
abundance: many
d_gene: TRBD2
CDR3aa: CASAPASGSYEQYF
CDR3nt: TGTGCCAGCGCCCCCGCGAGCGGGAGTTACGAGCAGTACTTC

v_gene: TRBV18
j_gene: TRBJ2-1
abundance: .
d_gene: TRBD1
CDR3aa: CASSRSPGGHEQSF
CDR3nt: TGTGCCAGCTCACGGTCCCCAGGGGGCCATGAGCAGTCCTTC

v_gene: TRBV20-1
j_gene: TRBJ1-2
abundance: .
d_gene: .
CDR3aa: CSVLPGRNYGYTF
CDR3nt: TGCAGTGTTCTTCCCGGGCGTAACTATGGCTACACCTTC

v_gene: TRBV19
j_gene: TRBJ1-2
abundance: .
d_gene: .
CDR3aa: CASSIIPGHPLDGYTF
CDR3nt: TGTGCCAGTAGTATAATACCGGGACACCCGTTGGATGGCTACACCTTC

v_gene: TRBV5-1
j_gene: TRBJ2-2
abundance: .
d_gene: .
CDR3aa: CASSLARVELFF
CDR3nt: TGCGCCAGCAGCTTGGCCAGGGTGGAGCTGTTTTTT

v_gene: TRBV14
j_gene: TRBJ2-1
abundance: .
d_gene: .
CDR3aa: CASSHSNEQFF
CDR3nt: TGTGCCAGCAGCCATAGTAATGAGCAGTTCTTC

v_gene: TRBV15
j_gene: TRBJ2-1
abundance: .
d_gene: .
CDR3aa: CATSRDSNEQFF
CDR3nt: TGTGCCACCAGCAGAGATTCCAATGAGCAGTTCTTC

v_gene: TRBV27
j_gene: TRBJ1-5
abundance: .
d_gene: TRBD1
CDR3aa: CASSIRGRRDGNQPQHF
CDR3nt: TGTGCCAGCAGTATCAGGGGGCGACGGGACGGAAATCAGCCCCAGCATTTT

v_gene: TRBV3-1
j_gene: TRBJ2-3
abundance: .
d_gene: .
CDR3aa: CASRLGGLQYF
CDR3nt: TGTGCCAGCAGACTAGGAGGATTGCAGTATTTT

v_gene: TRBV7-9
j_gene: TRBJ1-6
abundance: few
d_gene: .
CDR3aa: CASSLALRENSPLHF
CDR3nt: TGTGCCAGCAGCTTAGCTCTAAGGGAAAATTCACCCCTCCACTTT

v_gene: TRBV5-1
j_gene: TRBJ2-7
abundance: .
d_gene: TRBD1
CDR3aa: CASRSGQNYEQYF
CDR3nt: TGCGCCAGCAGGTCGGGACAGAACTACGAGCAGTACTTC

v_gene: TRBV2
j_gene: TRBJ1-2
abundance: .
d_gene: .
CDR3aa: CASRWGRGNYGYTF
CDR3nt: TGTGCCAGCAGGTGGGGGAGGGGTAACTATGGCTACACCTTC

v_gene: TRBV25-1
j_gene: TRBJ2-7
abundance: .
d_gene: TRBD2
CDR3aa: CASSVTGTSGSEQYF
CDR3nt: TGTGCCAGCAGTGTAACCGGGACTAGCGGCTCTGAGCAGTACTTC

v_gene: TRBV7-3
j_gene: TRBJ2-5
abundance: .
d_gene: TRBD2
CDR3aa: CASSLMGASGRWAQYF
CDR3nt: TGTGCCAGCAGCTTGATGGGGGCTAGCGGGAGGTGGGCCCAGTACTTC

v_gene: TRBV7-8
j_gene: TRBJ2-7
abundance: .
d_gene: TRBD1
CDR3aa: CASSLGVGTGTGSYEQYF
CDR3nt: TGTGCCAGCAGCTTAGGAGTGGGGACAGGTACGGGTTCCTACGAGCAGTACTTC

v_gene: TRBV6-1
j_gene: TRBJ1-1
abundance: .
d_gene: TRBD1
CDR3aa: CASSGSPGQGITEAFF
CDR3nt: TGTGCCAGCAGTGGATCCCCGGGACAGGGAATAACTGAAGCTTTCTTT

v_gene: TRBV7-7
j_gene: TRBJ2-5
abundance: .
d_gene: .
CDR3aa: CASSLRGLGLAEETQYF
CDR3nt: TGTGCCAGCAGCTTAAGGGGGCTCGGGCTAGCGGAAGAGACCCAGTACTTC

v_gene: TRBV7-7
j_gene: TRBJ2-7
abundance: .
d_gene: .
CDR3aa: CASSPSYSTYEQYF
CDR3nt: TGTGCCAGCAGCCCCTCATACTCGACCTACGAGCAGTACTTC

v_gene: TRBV6-1
j_gene: TRBJ2-3
abundance: few
d_gene: TRBD2
CDR3aa: CASSRLAGAGDTQYF
CDR3nt: TGTGCCAGCAGCCGACTAGCGGGGGCAGGAGATACGCAGTATTTT

v_gene: TRBV7-2
j_gene: TRBJ2-1
abundance: few
d_gene: .
CDR3aa: CASSSHWYNEQFF
CDR3nt: TGTGCCAGCAGTTCCCACTGGTACAATGAGCAGTTCTTC

v_gene: TRBV20-1
j_gene: TRBJ2-2
abundance: few
d_gene: TRBD2
CDR3aa: CSARVGLAGNTGELFF
CDR3nt: TGCAGTGCTAGGGTCGGACTAGCGGGTAACACCGGGGAGCTGTTTTTT

v_gene: TRBV18
j_gene: TRBJ2-1
abundance: few
d_gene: .
CDR3aa: CASSPPSNEQFF
CDR3nt: TGTGCCAGCTCACCACCAAGTAATGAGCAGTTCTTC

v_gene: TRBV29-1
j_gene: TRBJ1-4
abundance: few
d_gene: .
CDR3aa: CSVRRPTNEKLFF
CDR3nt: TGCAGCGTGCGCAGACCGACTAATGAAAAACTGTTTTTT

v_gene: TRBV7-2
j_gene: TRBJ2-1
abundance: .
d_gene: TRBD2
CDR3aa: CASSPSPGGYNEQFF
CDR3nt: TGTGCCAGCAGCCCTAGTCCGGGAGGGTACAATGAGCAGTTCTTC

v_gene: TRBV27
j_gene: TRBJ2-5
abundance: once
d_gene: .
CDR3aa: CASSSFLAETQYF
CDR3nt: TGTGCCAGCAGTTCGTTTCTGGCGGAGACCCAGTACTTC

v_gene: TRBV4-1
j_gene: TRBJ2-7
abundance: few
d_gene: .
CDR3aa: CASSQDPGRTYEQYF
CDR3nt: TGCGCCAGCAGCCAAGATCCAGGGAGGACCTACGAGCAGTACTTC

v_gene: TRBV6-5
j_gene: TRBJ1-5
abundance: .
d_gene: .
CDR3aa: CASSYSVLKNSNQPQHF
CDR3nt: TGTGCCAGCAGTTACTCAGTGCTAAAAAATAGCAATCAGCCCCAGCATTTT

v_gene: TRBV5-1
j_gene: TRBJ2-2
abundance: once
d_gene: TRBD2
CDR3aa: CASSGLAGDVGELFF
CDR3nt: TGCGCCAGCAGCGGACTAGCGGGAGATGTCGGGGAGCTGTTTTTT

v_gene: TRBV20-1
j_gene: TRBJ2-7
abundance: few
d_gene: TRBD1
CDR3aa: CSARDLDGINRDRGYEQYF
CDR3nt: TGCAGTGCTAGAGATTTAGATGGAATAAACCGGGACAGGGGATACGAGCAGTACTTC

v_gene: TRBV7-2
j_gene: TRBJ1-4
abundance: .
d_gene: .
CDR3aa: CASSLHGGWEKLFF
CDR3nt: TGTGCCAGCAGCTTACATGGGGGCTGGGAAAAACTGTTTTTT

v_gene: TRBV28
j_gene: TRBJ1-5
abundance: .
d_gene: TRBD1
CDR3aa: CASSPLTGGNQPQHF
CDR3nt: TGTGCCAGCAGTCCGCTTACAGGGGGCAATCAGCCCCAGCATTTT

v_gene: TRBV20-1
j_gene: TRBJ2-1
abundance: .
d_gene: TRBD2
CDR3aa: CSAEPGLAGGYNEQFF
CDR3nt: TGCAGTGCGGAACCGGGACTAGCGGGAGGCTACAATGAGCAGTTCTTC

v_gene: TRBV5-1
j_gene: TRBJ2-7
abundance: .
d_gene: TRBD2
CDR3aa: CASSLAGYSYGQYF
CDR3nt: TGCGCCAGCAGCTTAGCGGGATATTCCTACGGGCAGTACTTC